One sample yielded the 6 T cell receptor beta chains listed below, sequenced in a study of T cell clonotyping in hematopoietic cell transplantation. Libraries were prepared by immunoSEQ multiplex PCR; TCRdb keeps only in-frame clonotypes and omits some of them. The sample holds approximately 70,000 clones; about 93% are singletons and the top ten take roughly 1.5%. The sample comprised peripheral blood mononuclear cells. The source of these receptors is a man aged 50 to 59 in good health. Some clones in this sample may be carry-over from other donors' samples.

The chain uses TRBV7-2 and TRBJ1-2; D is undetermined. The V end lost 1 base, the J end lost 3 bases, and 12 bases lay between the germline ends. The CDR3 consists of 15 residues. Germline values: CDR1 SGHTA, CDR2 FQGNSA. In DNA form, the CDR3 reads TGTGCCAGCAGCTTAGGAACGGGGATGTACTATGGCTACACCTTC. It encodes CASSLGTGMYYGYTF.

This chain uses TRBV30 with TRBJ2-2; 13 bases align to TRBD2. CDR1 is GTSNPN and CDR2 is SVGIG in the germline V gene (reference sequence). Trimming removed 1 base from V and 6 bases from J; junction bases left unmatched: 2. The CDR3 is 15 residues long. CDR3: CAWSGLAGGSGELFF. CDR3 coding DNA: TGTGCCTGGAGTGGACTAGCGGGAGGCTCCGGGGAGCTGTTTTTT.

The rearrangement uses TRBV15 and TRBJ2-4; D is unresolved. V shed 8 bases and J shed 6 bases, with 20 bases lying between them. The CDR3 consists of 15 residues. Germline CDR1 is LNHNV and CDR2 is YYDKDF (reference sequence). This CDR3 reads CATGEGVNQGNIQYF. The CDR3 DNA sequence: TGTGCCACCGGAGAAGGAGTCAATCAAGGAAACATTCAGTACTTC.

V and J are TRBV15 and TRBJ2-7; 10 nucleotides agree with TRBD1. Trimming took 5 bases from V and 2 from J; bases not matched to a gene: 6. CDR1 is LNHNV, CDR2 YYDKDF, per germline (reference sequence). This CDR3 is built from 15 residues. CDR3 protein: CATSPGGTGAYEQYF. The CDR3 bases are TGTGCCACCAGCCCCGGGGGGACAGGGGCCTACGAGCAGTACTTC.

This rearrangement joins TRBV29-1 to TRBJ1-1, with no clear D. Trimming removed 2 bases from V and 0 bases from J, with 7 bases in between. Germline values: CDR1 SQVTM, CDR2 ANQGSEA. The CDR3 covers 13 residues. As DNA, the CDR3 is TGCAGCGTTGAATGGGGTATGAACACTGAAGCTTTCTTT. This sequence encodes CSVEWGMNTEAFF.

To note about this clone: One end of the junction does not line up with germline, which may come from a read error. CDR3 DNA: TGTGCCAGCAGCGAAGTAGAGACCCAGTACTTC. As protein: CASSEVETQYF. V gene TRBV2 combines with J gene TRBJ2-5, with D hard to call. Germline lookup yields CDR1 SNHLY and CDR2 FYNNEI. The CDR3 runs to 11 residues.